This T cell receptor (beta chain) is from a study of shared T cell receptors in the human thymus. V shed 5 bases and J shed 4 bases, with 17 bases lying between them. This CDR3 region has 15 residues. The germline V gene has CDR1 MNHEY and CDR2 SMNVEV (reference sequence). Produced via immunoSEQ multiplex PCR; TCRdb's table is partial and in-frame only. The table shows more than 550,000 clones, with approximately 83% occurring only once. Another study also made use of these data, one on human thymus T cells. That work adds: Donors were healthy Finnish babies undergoing corrective operations for congenital heart defects. Resections obtained during corrective heart surgery supplied the thymus tissue. Thymic repertoires from unrelated individuals overlapped highly, related research reported.

Sequencing was performed on thymocytes. The genes are TRBV27 and TRBJ1-1; possibly TRBD1 for D (5 bases). The clonotype originates from a girl less than two years old with a congenital heart defect. The DNA of the CDR3 is TGTGCCAGCAGTACCGCAGGGAAAGTGGGCACTGAAGCTTTCTTT. This codes for CASSTAGKVGTEAFF.